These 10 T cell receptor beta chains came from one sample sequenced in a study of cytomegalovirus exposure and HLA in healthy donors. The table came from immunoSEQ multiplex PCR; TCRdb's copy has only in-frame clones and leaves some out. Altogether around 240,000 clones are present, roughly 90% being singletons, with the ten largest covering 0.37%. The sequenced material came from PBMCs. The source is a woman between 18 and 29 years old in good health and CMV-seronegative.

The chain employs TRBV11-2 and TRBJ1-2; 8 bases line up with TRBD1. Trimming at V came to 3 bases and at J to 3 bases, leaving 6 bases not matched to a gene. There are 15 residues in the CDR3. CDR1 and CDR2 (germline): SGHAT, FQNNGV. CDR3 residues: CASSLIHRGYYGYTF. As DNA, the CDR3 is TGTGCCAGCAGCTTGATTCACAGGGGGTACTATGGCTACACCTTC.

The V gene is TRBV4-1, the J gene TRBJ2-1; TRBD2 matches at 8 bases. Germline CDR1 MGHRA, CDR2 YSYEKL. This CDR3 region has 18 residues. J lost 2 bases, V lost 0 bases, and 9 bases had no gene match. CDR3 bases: TGCGCCAGCAGCCAAGACTCCTCCGGGACTAGGCCCTACAATGAGCAGTTCTTC. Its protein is CASSQDSSGTRPYNEQFF.

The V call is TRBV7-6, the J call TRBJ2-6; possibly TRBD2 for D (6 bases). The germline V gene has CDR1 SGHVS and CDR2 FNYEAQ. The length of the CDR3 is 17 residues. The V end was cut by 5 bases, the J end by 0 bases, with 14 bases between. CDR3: CASSRAGPTSGANVLTF. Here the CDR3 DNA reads TGTGCCAGCAGCCGCGCGGGACCGACCTCTGGGGCCAACGTCCTGACTTTC.

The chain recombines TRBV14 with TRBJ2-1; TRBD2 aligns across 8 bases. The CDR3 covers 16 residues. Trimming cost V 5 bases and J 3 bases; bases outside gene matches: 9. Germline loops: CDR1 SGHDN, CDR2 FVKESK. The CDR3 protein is CASSDLLAENYNEQFF. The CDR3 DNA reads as TGTGCCAGCAGCGACCTACTAGCGGAGAACTACAATGAGCAGTTCTTC.

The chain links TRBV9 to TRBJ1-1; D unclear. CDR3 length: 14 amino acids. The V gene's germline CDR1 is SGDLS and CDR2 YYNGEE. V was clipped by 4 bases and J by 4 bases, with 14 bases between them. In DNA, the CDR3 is TGTGCCAGCAGCCCCGACATTTTCAGCACTGAAGCTTTCTTT. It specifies CASSPDIFSTEAFF.

CDR3 bases: TGTGCCAGCAGTTTAGCAAGGACAGGTCAAGAGACCCAGTACTTC. Translating gives CASSLARTGQETQYF. The V gene is TRBV28, the J gene TRBJ2-5; 7 nucleotides align to TRBD1. The ends lost 2 bases at V and 2 bases at J; junction bases unmatched: 5. Germline CDR1 MDHEN, CDR2 SYDVKM. The length of the CDR3 is 15 residues.

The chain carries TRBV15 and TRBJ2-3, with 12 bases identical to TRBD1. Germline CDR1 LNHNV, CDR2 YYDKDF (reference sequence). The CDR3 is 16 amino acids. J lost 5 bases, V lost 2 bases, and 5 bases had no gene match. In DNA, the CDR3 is TGTGCCACCAGCAGAACCGGGACAGGGGGCGTAGATACGCAGTATTTT. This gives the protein CATSRTGTGGVDTQYF.

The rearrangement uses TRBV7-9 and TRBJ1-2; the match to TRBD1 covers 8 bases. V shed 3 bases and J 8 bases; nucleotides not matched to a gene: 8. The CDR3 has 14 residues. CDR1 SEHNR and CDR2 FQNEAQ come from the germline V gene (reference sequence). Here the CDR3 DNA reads TGTGCCAGCAGCTTTGCAGGGGGCGCAGAGGGCTACACCTTC. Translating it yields CASSFAGGAEGYTF.

This chain's CDR3 is CASSQEGGGGGKNIQYF. The CDR3 DNA sequence: TGTGCCAGCAGCCAAGAAGGTGGCGGGGGAGGCAAAAACATTCAGTACTTC. The chain employs TRBV4-2 and TRBJ2-4; 7 bases are a match to TRBD2. V gave up 0 bases and J gave up 3 bases; unmatched junction bases: 8. CDR1 and CDR2 from the germline V gene are LGHNA and YNFKEQ. The CDR3 length is 17 residues.

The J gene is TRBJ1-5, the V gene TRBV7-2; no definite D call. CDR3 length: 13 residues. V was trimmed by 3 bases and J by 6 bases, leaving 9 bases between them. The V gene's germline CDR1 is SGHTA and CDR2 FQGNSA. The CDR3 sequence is CASSFQVAQPQHF. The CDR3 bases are TGTGCCAGCAGCTTTCAGGTTGCTCAGCCCCAGCATTTT.